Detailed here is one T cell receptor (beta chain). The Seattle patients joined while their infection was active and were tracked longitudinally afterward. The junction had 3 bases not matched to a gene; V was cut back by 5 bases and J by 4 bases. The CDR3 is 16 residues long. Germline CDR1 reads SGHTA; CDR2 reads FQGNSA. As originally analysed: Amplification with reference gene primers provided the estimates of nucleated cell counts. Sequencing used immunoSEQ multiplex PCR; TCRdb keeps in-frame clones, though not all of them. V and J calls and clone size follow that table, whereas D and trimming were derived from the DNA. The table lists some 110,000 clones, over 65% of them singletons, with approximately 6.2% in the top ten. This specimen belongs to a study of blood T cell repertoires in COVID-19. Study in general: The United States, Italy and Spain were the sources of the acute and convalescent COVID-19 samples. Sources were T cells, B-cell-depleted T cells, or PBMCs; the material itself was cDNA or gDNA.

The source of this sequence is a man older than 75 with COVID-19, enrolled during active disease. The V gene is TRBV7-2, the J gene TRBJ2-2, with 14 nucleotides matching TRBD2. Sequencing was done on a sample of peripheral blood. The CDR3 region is CASSKGLAGGTGELFF. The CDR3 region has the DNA TGTGCCAGCAGCAAAGGACTAGCGGGAGGCACCGGGGAGCTGTTTTTT. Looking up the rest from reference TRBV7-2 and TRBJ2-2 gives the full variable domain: GAGVSQSPSNKVTEKGKDVELRCDPISGHTALYWYRQSLGQGLEFLIYFQGNSAPDKSGLPSDRFSAERTGGSVSTLTIQRTQQEDSAVYLCASSKGLAGGTGELFFGEGSRLTVL.